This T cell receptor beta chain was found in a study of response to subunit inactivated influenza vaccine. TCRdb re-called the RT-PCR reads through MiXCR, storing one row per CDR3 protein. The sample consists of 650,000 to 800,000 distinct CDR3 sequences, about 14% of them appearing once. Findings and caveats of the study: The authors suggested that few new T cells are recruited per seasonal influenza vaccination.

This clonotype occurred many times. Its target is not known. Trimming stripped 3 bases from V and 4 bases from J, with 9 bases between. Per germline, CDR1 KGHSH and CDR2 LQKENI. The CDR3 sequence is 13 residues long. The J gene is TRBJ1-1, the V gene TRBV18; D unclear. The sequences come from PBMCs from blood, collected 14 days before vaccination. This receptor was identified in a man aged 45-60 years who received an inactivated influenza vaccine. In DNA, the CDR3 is TGTGCCAGCTCACCCGCCCCCCTCACTGAAGCTTTCTTT. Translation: CASSPAPLTEAFF.